The clone carrying this TCR beta chain was detected only a few times. The data were taken from a study of sequential checkpoint blockade in melanoma. There are 13 residues in the CDR3. Germline assignment: CDR1 LNHDA and CDR2 SQIVND (reference sequence). With 9 bases clipped from V and 2 bases from J, the junction kept 3 bases outside the gene matches. The protocol was immunoSEQ multiplex PCR, while the TCRdb copy is restricted to in-frame clones and leaves out a portion. The sample shows tens of thousands of clones, around four fifths of them seen only once. Treatment specified: randomized to nivolumab then ipilimumab (arm A) or the reverse (arm B). Live CD3+CD8+ CD19− CD56− cells were sorted from PBMCs.

This clonotype was obtained from a human donor with melanoma. The material was CD8+ T cells sorted from blood (inferred from file names), obtained from a patient given nivolumab and ipilimumab in sequence. V is TRBV19 and J is TRBJ1-5; 8 bases are a match to TRBD1. As DNA, the CDR3 is TGTGCCAGACGACAGGGGTGCAATCAGCCCCAGCATTTT. Residues: CARRQGCNQPQHF.